The following is a T cell receptor beta chain sequence with its context. Its antigen is not identified. Germline CDR1 and CDR2: MNHEY and SVGAGI. Unmatched junction bases numbered 10, after V lost 5 bases and J lost 6 bases. This CDR3 has 15 amino acids. The source of the sample is a study of cytomegalovirus exposure and HLA in healthy donors. Study-level information: For the approximately 430 genotyped donors, roughly 80% fell within the Caucasian-associated ancestry cluster.

Whole-study results and caveats: Reportedly, a later analysis found an Asian-associated ancestry cluster had fewer N-insertions than the roughly 670-donor mean.

The PCR employed 60 Vbeta primers together with 13 Jbeta primers. Profiling relied on immunoSEQ multiplex PCR, and the TCRdb table lists in-frame clones only, not all of them. The sample lists 190,000 or so clones, 83% occurring once. The rearrangement links TRBV6-5 to TRBJ1-5, with 7 bases matching TRBD1. The receptor was derived from a man aged 50 to 59 in good health and CMV-seronegative. The source material was PBMCs. DNA of the CDR3: TGTGCCAGCAGTGTGACAGGGCCCCTCCCTCAGCCCCAGCATTTT. The encoded protein is CASSVTGPLPQPQHF.